The T cell receptor (beta chain) described here comes from a study of read filtering for tumor transcriptome and immune sequencing. Molecular barcoded adaptors covering alpha/delta and beta/gamma chains were used on around 370 ng RNA. A single record per CDR3 protein comes from TCRdb applying MiXCR to the reads. The table has tens of thousands of distinct CDR3 sequences, 11% to 15% seen once. V was pared by 6 bases and J by 0 bases, with 15 bases between. Germline CDR1 reads MNHEY; CDR2 reads SVGAGI. The CDR3 has 15 amino acids. This clonotype came up a few times. V gene TRBV6-5 combines with J gene TRBJ2-7; tentative D call: TRBD2 (5 bases). Sequenced material: a population of CD138-negative cells sorted from bone marrow. This receptor was identified in a donor at least 40 years old with multiple myeloma. The CDR3 loop reads CASSFRAELSYEQYF. As DNA, the CDR3 is TGTGCCAGCAGCTTCCGAGCGGAACTCTCCTACGAGCAGTACTTC.